Listed below are T cell receptor beta chains from one sample, sequenced in a study of blood T cell repertoires in COVID-19. Clones were sequenced by immunoSEQ multiplex PCR, and TCRdb holds only the in-frame ones, with some missing. The sample includes more than 100,000 clones, around 81% of them seen just once. The specimen was peripheral blood. These TCRs come from an older woman with active or convalescent COVID-19. CDR3s include the opening cysteine and the closing phenylalanine or tryptophan. D genes are given only for firm matches. Only part of the rows carry a size: once, few, many, or a class if the clone is expanded.

d_gene	abundance	v_gene	j_gene	len	CDR3nt	CDR3aa
.	once	TRBV6-5	TRBJ1-3	16	TGTGCCAGCAGTTTAGGAGGGGCACTCTCTGGAAACACCATATATTTT	CASSLGGALSGNTIYF
.	.	TRBV11-2	TRBJ1-2	12	TGTGCCAGCACCCCGGGAGGGGGGGCCTACACCTTC	CASTPGGGAYTF
.	.	TRBV3-1/TRBV3-2	TRBJ2-7	13	TGTGCCAGCAGCCAAGTAAAGGGAGGCGAGCAGTACTTC	CASSQVKGGEQYF
.	few	TRBV12-3/TRBV12-4	TRBJ2-2	13	TGTGCCAGCAGCGGGGCGAACACCGGGGAGCTGTTTTTT	CASSGANTGELFF
.	.	TRBV3-1/TRBV3-2	TRBJ2-3	12	TGTGCCAGCAGCCAAGTCGCAGATACGCAGTATTTT	CASSQVADTQYF
.	.	TRBV28	TRBJ1-5	14	TGTGCCAGCAGTCCGGGGGGGACCGGGCAGCCCCAGCATTTT	CASSPGGTGQPQHF
TRBD2	.	TRBV15	TRBJ2-7	13	TGTGCCACCAGTGTAGCGGGTTTCTACGAGCAGTACTTC	CATSVAGFYEQYF
TRBD2	.	TRBV19	TRBJ2-2	15	TGTGCCAGTAGTCGGCTAGCGGGAGTCACCGGGGAGCTGTTTTTT	CASSRLAGVTGELFF
TRBD1	.	TRBV6-5	TRBJ1-1	14	TGTGCCAGCAGTTTCCCAGACAGGGAACCAGAAGCTTTCTTT	CASSFPDREPEAFF
TRBD1	.	TRBV14	TRBJ1-2	15	TGTGCCAGCAGCCAAGCTGTATCAGGGGGCCTGGGCTACACCTTC	CASSQAVSGGLGYTF
.	.	TRBV3-1/TRBV3-2	TRBJ1-2	14	TGTGCCAGCAGCCAAAGAGGAGTCGACTATGGCTACACCTTC	CASSQRGVDYGYTF
TRBD1	.	TRBV19	TRBJ1-2	14	TGTGCCAGTACTGCGACAGGGAAGCACTATGGCTACACCTTC	CASTATGKHYGYTF
.	.	TRBV6-4	TRBJ2-3	14	TGTGCCAGCAGTGACTCGTCCCGGAGCGATACGCAGTATTTT	CASSDSSRSDTQYF
.	few	TRBV3-1/TRBV3-2	TRBJ2-3	12	TGTGCCAGCAGCCTAAGCACAGATACGCAGTATTTT	CASSLSTDTQYF
.	.	TRBV6-5	TRBJ2-3	14	TGTGCCAGCTACCATAGCGGTGGCACAGATACGCAGTATTTT	CASYHSGGTDTQYF
TRBD1	.	TRBV4-1	TRBJ2-1	18	TGCGCCAGCAGCCAAGTTCGGGGCAGGGGGCGTGTGCCGGCTGAGCAGTTCTTC	CASSQVRGRGRVPAEQFF
.	.	TRBV21-1	TRBJ2-1	16	TGTGCCAGCAGCAAAGTCAGGACAGGGGGCCCCAATGAGCAGTTCTTC	CASSKVRTGGPNEQFF
.	many	TRBV5-6	TRBJ1-1	12	TGTGCCAGTTACTCGGAGGGTGCTGAAGCTTTCTTT	CASYSEGAEAFF
.	.	TRBV19	TRBJ2-3	14	TGTGCCAGTAGGGGCGGGATAGCCACAGATACGCAGTATTTT	CASRGGIATDTQYF
.	.	TRBV14	TRBJ2-1	13	TGTGCCAGCAGCCCGGTCCTCTACAATGAGCAGTTCTTC	CASSPVLYNEQFF
.	.	TRBV11-2	TRBJ2-1	15	TGTGCCAGCAGCGTACGAGGTTGGGGGGAGAATGAGCAGTTCTTC	CASSVRGWGENEQFF
TRBD2	.	TRBV2	TRBJ2-7	13	TGTGCCAGCAGTGAATCCGGGACTAGCAGCCCGTACTTC	CASSESGTSSPYF
TRBD1	.	TRBV24-1	TRBJ2-2	14	TGTGCCACTCGAGGACAGGGTGATGCCGGGGAGCTGTTTTTT	CATRGQGDAGELFF
TRBD2	.	TRBV5-1	TRBJ2-2	16	TGCGCCAGCAGCCCACTAGCGTGGGTAGGCACCGGGGAGCTGTTTTTT	CASSPLAWVGTGELFF
.	.	TRBV19	TRBJ1-5	13	TGTGCCAGTAGTATAGATCGGAGTCAGCCCCAGCATTTT	CASSIDRSQPQHF
TRBD1	once	TRBV28	TRBJ1-5	17	TGTGCCAGCAGTTTGGTCCAGGGGGCTGGTTCAGTTCAGCCCCAGCATTTT	CASSLVQGAGSVQPQHF
.	.	TRBV28	TRBJ1-1	15	TGTGCCAGCAGCTTCGGGGGTTTGTGGAACACTGAAGCTTTCTTT	CASSFGGLWNTEAFF
TRBD1	.	TRBV28	TRBJ2-4	16	TGTGCCAGCAGTACGGACAGGGCCCTAGCCAAAAACATTCAGTACTTC	CASSTDRALAKNIQYF
TRBD2	.	TRBV5-4	TRBJ2-1	15	TGTGCCAGCAGCTTGGGGACTAGCAGTTACAATGAGCAGTTCTTC	CASSLGTSSYNEQFF
TRBD1	.	TRBV7-6	TRBJ1-4	17	TGTGCCAGCAGCGAAACAGGGGGCTTTGCAACTAATGAAAAACTGTTTTTT	CASSETGGFATNEKLFF
.	.	TRBV28	TRBJ2-7	14	TGTGCCAGCAGATTAGGGCAGGGATCCTACGAGCAGTACTTC	CASRLGQGSYEQYF
TRBD2	.	TRBV9	TRBJ2-5	16	TGTGCCAGCAGCGTTGGGGCGGGAGGGCTCTTGGAGACCCAGTACTTC	CASSVGAGGLLETQYF
TRBD1	.	TRBV19	TRBJ1-2	14	TGTGCCAGTAAGGGACAGCAGTTAGAGTATGGCTACACCTTC	CASKGQQLEYGYTF
.	.	TRBV5-4	TRBJ1-4	15	TGTGCCAGCAGGGGCGGGAGTGCAACTAATGAAAAACTGTTTTTT	CASRGGSATNEKLFF
TRBD1	.	TRBV28	TRBJ2-2	16	TGTGCCAGCAGTTTAGAGACAGGGGGAAAACCCGGGGAGCTGTTTTTT	CASSLETGGKPGELFF
.	.	TRBV19	TRBJ2-3	14	TGTGCCAGTGGTACTGGAGGGGTAACAGATACGCAGTATTTT	CASGTGGVTDTQYF
TRBD1	.	TRBV7-9	TRBJ1-4	16	TGTGCCAGCAGCTACGACAGGGTAGGACCTAATGAAAAACTGTTTTTT	CASSYDRVGPNEKLFF
.	.	TRBV5-8	TRBJ1-1	14	TGTGCCAGCAGCTTACAGCAGGGGAACACTGAAGCTTTCTTT	CASSLQQGNTEAFF
.	once	TRBV28	TRBJ2-1	13	TGTGCCAGCAGCCCAGGGATTTACAATGAGCAGTTCTTC	CASSPGIYNEQFF
.	.	TRBV7-3	TRBJ2-3	15	TGTGCCAGCAGCTTAATGTCGACTAACACAGATACGCAGTATTTT	CASSLMSTNTDTQYF
.	.	TRBV6-6	TRBJ2-7	12	TGTGCCAGCAGTTACTCGAGGTACGAGCAGTACTTC	CASSYSRYEQYF
.	.	TRBV5-4	TRBJ2-4	14	TGTGCCAGCAGCTTGGAAAATACCAAAAACATTCAGTACTTC	CASSLENTKNIQYF
.	.	TRBV28	TRBJ1-3	17	TGTGCCAGCAGTCAACGAGCCCCAGGTTACTCTGGAAACACCATATATTTT	CASSQRAPGYSGNTIYF
TRBD1	.	TRBV4-3	TRBJ2-2	20	TGCGCCAGCAGCCGCCAGGGGATATTGTCCGGGACAGGGAACACCGGGGAGCTGTTTTTT	CASSRQGILSGTGNTGELFF
.	.	TRBV9	TRBJ1-4	15	TGTGCCAGCAGCGTAGGGGTGACAGTCAATGAAAAACTGTTTTTT	CASSVGVTVNEKLFF
.	.	TRBV6-5	TRBJ1-2	13	TGTGCCAGCAGACAGACCCTGGGCTATGGCTACACCTTC	CASRQTLGYGYTF
TRBD1	.	TRBV7-8	TRBJ2-7	17	TGTGCCAGCAGCGTTAGGCTTAGCAGTCAGGGGGCGGGCGAGCAGTACTTC	CASSVRLSSQGAGEQYF
TRBD1	.	TRBV29-1	TRBJ2-2	14	TGCAGCGCCCGACAGGGGTCAAAGACCGGGGAGCTGTTTTTT	CSARQGSKTGELFF
.	once	TRBV19	TRBJ1-1	15	TGTGCCAGTAGTATTTCTGGGGTTGGAGGAACTGAAGCTTTCTTT	CASSISGVGGTEAFF
TRBD1	.	TRBV27	TRBJ2-4	14	TGTGCCAGCAGTTTAGTACCCAGGGGGAGCATTCAGTACTTC	CASSLVPRGSIQYF
.	.	TRBV7-8	TRBJ2-5	17	TGTGCCAGCAGCTCCCAAGGAGGCAGGGGCCTGCGAGAGACCCAGTACTTC	CASSSQGGRGLRETQYF
.	.	TRBV30	TRBJ2-2	12	TGTGCCTGGACCGGCAGGGCCGGGGAGCTGTTTTTT	CAWTGRAGELFF
.	.	TRBV6-2/TRBV6-3	TRBJ2-3	13	TGTGCCAGCAGTTACCTTCAGCGGGATACGCAGTATTTT	CASSYLQRDTQYF
TRBD1	few	TRBV7-2	TRBJ1-2	18	TGTGCCAGCAGCTACCGCTCGGGGGGACAGGGGGCGAACTATGGCTACACCTTC	CASSYRSGGQGANYGYTF
.	.	TRBV5-1	TRBJ1-1	14	TGCGCCAGCAGCCCCGGACAGCCGAACACTGAAGCTTTCTTT	CASSPGQPNTEAFF